This section outlines one T cell receptor (beta chain) sequence together with its context. Its matching antigen is unknown. The sample comes from a study of cytomegalovirus exposure and HLA in healthy donors. Study observations and caveats: The classifier was said to identify cytomegalovirus status with high specificity and sensitivity. Cytomegalovirus association was assigned to more than 150 TCR beta chains.

Generated by immunoSEQ multiplex PCR, the TCRdb table keeps only in-frame clones and is missing some. The sample has around 140,000 clones, around 84% seen once. This CDR3 contains 14 residues. Germline CDR1 LNHDA, CDR2 SQIVND (reference sequence). V was clipped by 7 bases and J by 0 bases, with 13 bases between them. This sequence was found in a man between 18 and 35 years old in good health and CMV-seropositive. V gene TRBV19 combines with J gene TRBJ2-7, with a possible D match to TRBD1 (5 bases). Material: PBMCs. CDR3 DNA sequence: TGTGCCAGTACCCCAGGTAGGGGCTCCTACGAGCAGTACTTC. It translates to CASTPGRGSYEQYF.